This is a list of T cell receptor beta chains from one sample in a study of blood T cells in healthy people across ages. From the 5' RACE reads, TCRdb called clonotypes with MiXCR, one entry per CDR3 protein. Of some 940,000 distinct CDR3 sequences listed, about 27% are singletons. The same sample was also studied in work on T cells of mothers and their children.

Sequenced input: blood. The receptors were sampled from a woman aged 40 to 49 in good health. Both conserved end residues are part of each CDR3. Fields, in order: clone size, V gene, D gene, J gene, CDR3 DNA, CDR3 protein. D genes are given only for firm matches. Size tells how often a clone was seen (once, few, many) or the class of an expanded clone, and some rows leave it out.

abundance: many
v_gene: TRBV5-1
d_gene: -
j_gene: TRBJ1-2
CDR3nt: TGCGCCAGCAGCCTGATACAGGGTCTCAACTATGGCTACACCTTC
CDR3aa: CASSLIQGLNYGYTF

abundance: -
v_gene: TRBV5-4
d_gene: -
j_gene: TRBJ2-1
CDR3nt: TGTGCCAGCAGCTTGTTTGGGGGCAATGAGCAGTTCTTC
CDR3aa: CASSLFGGNEQFF

abundance: -
v_gene: TRBV7-2
d_gene: -
j_gene: TRBJ2-7
CDR3nt: TGTGCCAGCAACTTAAACTACGAGCAGTACTTC
CDR3aa: CASNLNYEQYF

abundance: -
v_gene: TRBV20-1
d_gene: -
j_gene: TRBJ1-1
CDR3nt: TGCAGTGCTAGAGTCCAGGCCGGGGTGAACACTGAAGCTTTCTTT
CDR3aa: CSARVQAGVNTEAFF

abundance: many
v_gene: TRBV24-1
d_gene: -
j_gene: TRBJ2-7
CDR3nt: TGTGCCACCAGTCCCCAGTCGGGCTACGAGCAGTACTTC
CDR3aa: CATSPQSGYEQYF

abundance: -
v_gene: TRBV2
d_gene: -
j_gene: TRBJ1-5
CDR3nt: TGTGCCAGCAGTGAAAATCATCAGCCCCAGCATTTT
CDR3aa: CASSENHQPQHF

abundance: -
v_gene: TRBV5-1
d_gene: TRBD1
j_gene: TRBJ1-1
CDR3nt: TGCGCCAACACGTCCCGGGACAGGTCCGAGGGCACTGAAGCTTTCTTT
CDR3aa: CANTSRDRSEGTEAFF

abundance: few
v_gene: TRBV7-2
d_gene: -
j_gene: TRBJ1-2
CDR3nt: TGTGCCAGCAGCTCCCAGCCGGCCGGGGGTGGCTACACCTTC
CDR3aa: CASSSQPAGGGYTF

abundance: many
v_gene: TRBV12-3/TRBV12-4
d_gene: TRBD1
j_gene: TRBJ2-7
CDR3nt: TGTGCCAGCAGTCGGGACAGGGTGAACGAGCAGTACTTC
CDR3aa: CASSRDRVNEQYF

abundance: -
v_gene: TRBV5-5
d_gene: -
j_gene: TRBJ2-7
CDR3nt: TGTGCCAGCAGCTCCCTCCGGTCGAGCTCCTACGAGCAGTACTTC
CDR3aa: CASSSLRSSSYEQYF

abundance: few
v_gene: TRBV28
d_gene: -
j_gene: TRBJ2-3
CDR3nt: TGTGCCAGCAGCCGGGACCCCTCGGCAGATACGCAGTATTTT
CDR3aa: CASSRDPSADTQYF